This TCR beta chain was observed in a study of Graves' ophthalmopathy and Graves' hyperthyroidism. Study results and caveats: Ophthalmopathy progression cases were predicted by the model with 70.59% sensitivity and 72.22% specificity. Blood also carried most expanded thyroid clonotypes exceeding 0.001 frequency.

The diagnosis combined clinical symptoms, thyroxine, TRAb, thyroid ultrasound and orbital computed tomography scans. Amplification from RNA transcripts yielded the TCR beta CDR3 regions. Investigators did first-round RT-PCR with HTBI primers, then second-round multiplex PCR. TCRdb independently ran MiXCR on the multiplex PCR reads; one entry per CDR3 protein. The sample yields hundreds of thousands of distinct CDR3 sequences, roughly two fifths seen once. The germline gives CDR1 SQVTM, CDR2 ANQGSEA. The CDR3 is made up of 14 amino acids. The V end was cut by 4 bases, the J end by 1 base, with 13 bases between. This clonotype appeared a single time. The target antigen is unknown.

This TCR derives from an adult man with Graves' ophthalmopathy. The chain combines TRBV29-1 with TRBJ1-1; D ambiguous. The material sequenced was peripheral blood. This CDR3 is CSVVRQKTNTEAFF. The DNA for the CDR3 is TGCAGCGTTGTGAGACAAAAAACGAACACTGAAGCTTTCTTT.